This entry features one TCR beta chain sequence. The CDR3 consists of 18 residues. Germline CDR1 SGHRS, CDR2 YFSETQ. After removal of 5 bases from V and 2 bases from J, the junction contained 18 bases not matched to a gene. The record originates from a study of cytomegalovirus exposure and HLA in healthy donors. PCR used 60 Vbeta primers and 13 Jbeta primers. Clones were read by immunoSEQ multiplex PCR, and TCRdb kept only the in-frame ones, dropping some. The repertoire has 99,000 or so clones, 75% to 80% of them found once; the top ten carry 5% to 6.5%. This TCR derives from a man aged 55-75 years in good health and CMV-seropositive. Sequenced material: PBMCs. This chain links TRBV5-1 with TRBJ2-7; 8 bases map to TRBD1. CDR3 DNA sequence: TGCGCCAGCAGTTCCAACCCCTCGGACAGGGCGAGGGCCTACGAGCAGTACTTC. Its translation: CASSSNPSDRARAYEQYF.